This T cell receptor beta chain was found in a study of OX40 agonist ivuxolimab in advanced cancers. On the study more broadly: Among those treated, three patients had partial responses, one with hepatocellular carcinoma and two with cutaneous melanoma.

Patients who had autoimmune disease history or got systemic immunosuppression were left out. Sequencing was performed with immunoSEQ multiplex PCR; in TCRdb, only in-frame clones are kept and a portion is missing. The sample consists of about 120,000 clones, about 92% of them appearing once. CDR1 and CDR2 (germline): ENHRY, SYGVKD. The CDR3 covers 16 residues. V trimming: 0 bases; J trimming: 6 bases; junction bases outside the gene matches: 8. The sequenced sample was CD4+ or CD8+ T cells sorted from blood, obtained in a trial of the OX40 agonist ivuxolimab. The rearrangement links TRBV10-3 to TRBJ1-5; TRBD1 aligns across 7 bases. The receptor's source is an adult with an advanced solid tumor such as melanoma, head and neck, liver or kidney cancer. The CDR3: CAISESYRGGGQPQHF. As DNA, the CDR3 is TGTGCCATCAGTGAGTCTTACAGGGGAGGGGGTCAGCCCCAGCATTTT.